Listed below are T cell receptor beta chains from one sample, sequenced in a study of control samples from healthy donors and cancer patients. Clones were sequenced by immunoSEQ multiplex PCR, and TCRdb holds only the in-frame ones, with some missing. The sample contains about 140,000 clones, approximately 94% of which appear only once. The sample consisted of blood. The receptors shown here come from a man aged 35-49 years in good health. CDR3s include the opening cysteine and the closing phenylalanine or tryptophan. The order of the fields is V gene, D gene, clone size, J gene, CDR3 DNA, CDR3 protein. The D gene is left open where the match is weak. Some rows mark clone size as missing; the rest say once, few, many or name a class of expanded clone.

v_call: TRBV7-9; d_call: -; clone_size: -; j_call: TRBJ1-1; cdr3_nt: TGTGCCAGCAGCTTAGGGGGCAGGAGGAACACTGAAGCTTTCTTT; cdr3_aa: CASSLGGRRNTEAFF
v_call: TRBV4-1; d_call: -; clone_size: -; j_call: TRBJ1-4; cdr3_nt: TGCGCCAGCAGCCTATCTCGGCCCCCTCCGCTACGGCATGAAAAACTGTTTTTT; cdr3_aa: CASSLSRPPPLRHEKLFF
v_call: TRBV6-5; d_call: -; clone_size: -; j_call: TRBJ1-4; cdr3_nt: TGTGCCAGCAGAAGGGACACCCCAAATGAAAAACTGTTTTTT; cdr3_aa: CASRRDTPNEKLFF
v_call: TRBV18; d_call: TRBD2; clone_size: -; j_call: TRBJ2-1; cdr3_nt: TGTGCCAGCTCAGCAGGACTAGCGGGTTACAATGAGCAGTTCTTC; cdr3_aa: CASSAGLAGYNEQFF
v_call: TRBV27; d_call: TRBD1; clone_size: -; j_call: TRBJ2-7; cdr3_nt: TGTGCCAGCAGTCCGGGGACAGGGGGCAGGGACGAGCAGTACTTC; cdr3_aa: CASSPGTGGRDEQYF
v_call: TRBV6-5; d_call: -; clone_size: -; j_call: TRBJ1-2; cdr3_nt: TGTGCCAGCAGTTACGTCGCAGGAGCACCGGATGGCTACACCTTC; cdr3_aa: CASSYVAGAPDGYTF
v_call: TRBV9; d_call: TRBD2; clone_size: -; j_call: TRBJ2-3; cdr3_nt: TGTGCCAGCGGCATCGCAGCGGGAGGGTCTAGCACAGATACGCAGTATTTT; cdr3_aa: CASGIAAGGSSTDTQYF
v_call: TRBV6-6; d_call: -; clone_size: -; j_call: TRBJ1-1; cdr3_nt: TGTGCCAGCAGTTGGGACGAGAACACTGAAGCTTTCTTT; cdr3_aa: CASSWDENTEAFF
v_call: TRBV4-2; d_call: -; clone_size: -; j_call: TRBJ1-6; cdr3_nt: TGTGCCAGCAGCCAAGAGGGGGGGTCACCCCTCCACTTT; cdr3_aa: CASSQEGGSPLHF
v_call: TRBV3-1/TRBV3-2; d_call: -; clone_size: -; j_call: TRBJ1-1; cdr3_nt: TGTGCCAGCAGCCAAGAGTCGGGAGACTTCACTGAAGCTTTCTTT; cdr3_aa: CASSQESGDFTEAFF
v_call: TRBV18; d_call: TRBD1; clone_size: -; j_call: TRBJ2-7; cdr3_nt: TGTGCCAGCTCACCAATACAGGGGGAGCTCTACGAGCAGTACTTC; cdr3_aa: CASSPIQGELYEQYF
v_call: TRBV10-2; d_call: -; clone_size: -; j_call: TRBJ2-5; cdr3_nt: TGCGCCAGCGGGACTCAGGGGGAAGAGACCCAGTACTTC; cdr3_aa: CASGTQGEETQYF
v_call: TRBV7-2; d_call: -; clone_size: -; j_call: TRBJ1-2; cdr3_nt: TGTGCCAGCAGCTTAGTGAAGAACTATGGCTACACCTTC; cdr3_aa: CASSLVKNYGYTF
v_call: TRBV5-6; d_call: TRBD1; clone_size: -; j_call: TRBJ1-1; cdr3_nt: TGTGCCAGCAGCTTAAGAGGGGGCGCTTCGGGGGTCACTGAAGCTTTCTTT; cdr3_aa: CASSLRGGASGVTEAFF
v_call: TRBV6-5; d_call: -; clone_size: -; j_call: TRBJ1-5; cdr3_nt: TGTGCCAGCACCTCCCGCAGCAATCAGCCCCAGCATTTT; cdr3_aa: CASTSRSNQPQHF
v_call: TRBV19; d_call: TRBD1; clone_size: once; j_call: TRBJ1-2; cdr3_nt: TGTGCCAGTAGTCCTCCTGAGAAACAGGGGGCGAGCGGCTACACCTTC; cdr3_aa: CASSPPEKQGASGYTF
v_call: TRBV10-3; d_call: -; clone_size: once; j_call: TRBJ1-1; cdr3_nt: TGTGCCATCAGTTTTGACAGGAACACTGAAGCTTTCTTT; cdr3_aa: CAISFDRNTEAFF
v_call: TRBV4-1; d_call: -; clone_size: once; j_call: TRBJ2-7; cdr3_nt: TGCGCCAGCAGCCAAGATCCTACGGTTTCCTACGAGCAGTACTTC; cdr3_aa: CASSQDPTVSYEQYF
v_call: TRBV5-5; d_call: TRBD1; clone_size: once; j_call: TRBJ1-3; cdr3_nt: TGTGCCAGCAGCCCGGGACAGCGAAACACCATATATTTT; cdr3_aa: CASSPGQRNTIYF
v_call: TRBV9; d_call: TRBD1; clone_size: -; j_call: TRBJ1-1; cdr3_nt: TGTGCCAGCAGCGTAGGTCCAGGGGGCACTGAAGCTTTCTTT; cdr3_aa: CASSVGPGGTEAFF
v_call: TRBV21-1; d_call: -; clone_size: -; j_call: TRBJ2-3; cdr3_nt: TGTGCCAGCAGCACCCACCGGCACAGGGCCACAGATACGCAGTATTTT; cdr3_aa: CASSTHRHRATDTQYF
v_call: TRBV5-1; d_call: -; clone_size: -; j_call: TRBJ2-2; cdr3_nt: TGCGCCAGCAGCTCCAGGATCGACGGCACCGGGGAGCTGTTTTTT; cdr3_aa: CASSSRIDGTGELFF
v_call: TRBV10-2; d_call: -; clone_size: -; j_call: TRBJ1-2; cdr3_nt: TGCGCCAGCAGAATGGGGGACTATGGCTACACCTTC; cdr3_aa: CASRMGDYGYTF
v_call: TRBV11-2; d_call: -; clone_size: -; j_call: TRBJ2-7; cdr3_nt: TGTGCCAGCAGCTTAGATAGGGGGAGGGCCTTTGAGCAGTACTTC; cdr3_aa: CASSLDRGRAFEQYF